Shown below are 6 T cell receptor beta chains from a single sample sequenced in a study of blood T cell repertoires in COVID-19. Using immunoSEQ multiplex PCR, the repertoire was profiled, and TCRdb retains in-frame clones only, with some absent. The sample lists a few hundred thousand clones, 87% occurring once. The source material was peripheral blood. The receptor source for this set is a man aged 55 to 69 who had recovered from COVID-19.

This chain connects TRBV6-6 to TRBJ2-2; D possibly corresponds to TRBD2 (6 bases). The CDR3 totals 17 residues. Per the germline V gene, CDR1 is MNHNY and CDR2 is SVGAGI (reference sequence). Trimming shortened V by 5 bases and J by 5 bases, and 21 bases separated the two germline ends. CDR3: CASSLMGTSVLTGELFF. CDR3 in DNA: TGTGCCAGCAGTCTGATGGGGACTTCCGTCCTAACCGGGGAGCTGTTTTTT.

The chain joins TRBV14 to TRBJ1-2, with 8 bases lining up with TRBD1. The CDR3 sequence is 14 residues long. CDR1 is SGHDN, CDR2 FVKESK, per germline. V dropped 7 bases and J dropped 2; count of bases not matched to a gene: 6. The CDR3: CASTPGQENYGYTF. Here the CDR3 DNA reads TGTGCCAGCACCCCGGGACAGGAGAACTATGGCTACACCTTC.

The gene calls are TRBV7-8 and TRBJ1-1; D may be TRBD1 (6 bases). Germline V gene lookup returns CDR1 SGHVS and CDR2 FQNEAQ. The CDR3 runs 12 residues. V gave up 4 bases and J gave up 8 bases, with 11 bases separating them. The CDR3 here is CASSSTGVEAFF. The CDR3 DNA is TGTGCCAGCAGCTCGACAGGCGTCGAAGCTTTCTTT.

This sequence joins TRBV30 and TRBJ2-7; 9 bases fit TRBD1. The CDR3 runs 14 residues. The V gene's germline CDR1 is GTSNPN and CDR2 SVGIG (reference sequence). The V segment lost 5 bases and the J segment 6 bases; nucleotides outside the gene matches: 11. Written as DNA, the CDR3 is TGTGCCTGGTCTCTCCGGGACAGGGTCAGCGAGCAGTACTTC. Translation: CAWSLRDRVSEQYF.

J is TRBJ1-4 and V is TRBV5-1; D is unresolved. Trimming cost V 0 bases and J 1 base, with 13 bases left between them. Per germline, CDR1 SGHRS and CDR2 YFSETQ. The CDR3 is 17 amino acids. CDR3 in amino acids: CASSLGRGGLTNEKLFF. CDR3 coding DNA: TGCGCCAGCAGCTTGGGACGAGGAGGGCTAACTAATGAAAAACTGTTTTTT.

The V call is TRBV30, the J call TRBJ2-7, with D perhaps being TRBD1 or TRBD2 (5 bases each). The V end lost 8 bases, the J end lost 0 bases, and 11 bases lay between the germline ends. This CDR3 comprises 12 residues. The germline gives CDR1 GTSNPN, CDR2 SVGIG (reference sequence). The CDR3 nucleotides are TGTGCCGGGACCGTGAGCTCCTACGAGCAGTACTTC. Protein product: CAGTVSSYEQYF. Supplemented by reference TRBV30 and TRBJ2-7, the full variable domain reads SQTIHQWPATLVQPVGSPLSLECTVEGTSNPNLYWYRQAAGRGLQLLFYSVGIGQISSEVPQNLSASRPQDRQFILSSKKLLLSDSGFYLCAGTVSSYEQYFGPGTRLTVT.